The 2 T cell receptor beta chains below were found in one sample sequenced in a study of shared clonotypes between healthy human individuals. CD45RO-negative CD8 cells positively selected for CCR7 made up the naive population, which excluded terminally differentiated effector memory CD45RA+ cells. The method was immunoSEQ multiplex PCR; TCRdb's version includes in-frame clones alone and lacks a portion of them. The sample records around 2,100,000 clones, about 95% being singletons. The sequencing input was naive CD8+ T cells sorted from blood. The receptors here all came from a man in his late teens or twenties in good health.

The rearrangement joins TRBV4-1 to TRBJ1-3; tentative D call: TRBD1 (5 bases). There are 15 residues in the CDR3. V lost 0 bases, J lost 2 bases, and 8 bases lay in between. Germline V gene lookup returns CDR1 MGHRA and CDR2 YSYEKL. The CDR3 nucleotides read TGCGCCAGCAGCCAAGATATGGGGGCTGGAAACACCATATATTTT. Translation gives CASSQDMGAGNTIYF.

The CDR3 DNA reads TGTGCCAGCAGTTTCTTCGCCGGGGAGCTGTTTTTT. Its translation is CASSFFAGELFF. The J gene is TRBJ2-2, the V gene TRBV6-1; D call uncertain. CDR1 MNHNS and CDR2 SASEGT come from the germline V gene. V lost 5 bases and J lost 6, with 7 bases in between. This CDR3 region has 12 residues.